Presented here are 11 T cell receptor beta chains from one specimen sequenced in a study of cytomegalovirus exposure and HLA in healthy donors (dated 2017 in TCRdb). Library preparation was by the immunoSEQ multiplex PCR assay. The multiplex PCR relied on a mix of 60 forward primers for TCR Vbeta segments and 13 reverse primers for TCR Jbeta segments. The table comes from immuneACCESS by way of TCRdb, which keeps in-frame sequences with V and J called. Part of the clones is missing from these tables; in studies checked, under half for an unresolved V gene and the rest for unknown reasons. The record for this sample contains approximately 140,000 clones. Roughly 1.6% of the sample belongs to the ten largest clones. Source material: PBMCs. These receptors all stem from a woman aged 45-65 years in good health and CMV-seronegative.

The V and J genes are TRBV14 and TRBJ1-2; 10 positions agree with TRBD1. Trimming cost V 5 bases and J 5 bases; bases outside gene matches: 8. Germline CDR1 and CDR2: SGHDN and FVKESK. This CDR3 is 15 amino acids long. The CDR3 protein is CASSNRTGGRYGYTF. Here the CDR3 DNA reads TGTGCCAGCAGCAACAGGACAGGGGGGAGATATGGCTACACCTTC.

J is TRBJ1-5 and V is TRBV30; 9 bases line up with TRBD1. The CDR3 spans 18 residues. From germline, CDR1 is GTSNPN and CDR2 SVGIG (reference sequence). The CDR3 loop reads CACGNSWGQGYSNQPQHF. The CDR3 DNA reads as TGTGCTTGCGGCAATAGCTGGGGACAGGGATATAGCAATCAGCCCCAGCATTTT.

The CDR3 sequence is CAWSRGQGGGNQPQHF. CDR3 nucleotide sequence: TGTGCCTGGAGCAGGGGGCAGGGAGGGGGCAATCAGCCCCAGCATTTT. The gene calls are TRBV30 and TRBJ1-5; TRBD1 aligns across 8 bases. Germline V gene lookup returns CDR1 GTSNPN and CDR2 SVGIG (reference sequence). J lost 2 bases, V lost 3 bases, and 9 bases had no gene match. The CDR3 totals 16 residues.

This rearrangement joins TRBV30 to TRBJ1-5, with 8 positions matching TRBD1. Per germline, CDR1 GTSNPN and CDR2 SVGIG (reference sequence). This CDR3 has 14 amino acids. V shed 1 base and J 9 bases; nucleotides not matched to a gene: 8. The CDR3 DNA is TGTGCCTGGAGTGGGACAGGGCGAGAAGGGCCCCAGCATTTT. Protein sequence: CAWSGTGREGPQHF.

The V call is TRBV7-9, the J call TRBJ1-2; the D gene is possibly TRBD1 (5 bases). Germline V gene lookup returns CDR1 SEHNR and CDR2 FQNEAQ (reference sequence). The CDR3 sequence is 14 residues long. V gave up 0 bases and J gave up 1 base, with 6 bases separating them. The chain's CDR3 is CASSLAGDNYGYTF. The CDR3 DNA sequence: TGTGCCAGCAGCTTAGCAGGGGATAACTATGGCTACACCTTC. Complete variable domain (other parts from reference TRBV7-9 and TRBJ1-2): DTGVSQNPRHKITKRGQNVTFRCDPISEHNRLYWYRQTLGQGPEFLTYFQNEAQLEKSRLLSDRFSAERPKGSFSTLEIQRTEQGDSAMYLCASSLAGDNYGYTFGSGTRLTVV.

The CDR3 region is CASSDGGASYNEQFF. The CDR3, as DNA: TGTGCCAGCAGCGACGGGGGGGCCTCCTACAATGAGCAGTTCTTC. J is TRBJ2-1 and V is TRBV6-4, with 8 nucleotides matching TRBD2. Germline V gene data show CDR1 as MRHNA and CDR2 as SNTAGT. This CDR3 comprises 15 residues. Germline trimming cut 6 bases from V and 0 bases from J; bases unmatched to any gene: 4.

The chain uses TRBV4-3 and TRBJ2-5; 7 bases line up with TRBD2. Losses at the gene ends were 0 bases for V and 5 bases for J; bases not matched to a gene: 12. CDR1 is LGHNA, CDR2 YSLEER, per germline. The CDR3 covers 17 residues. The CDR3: CASSQEIPTSLGETQYF. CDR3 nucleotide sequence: TGCGCCAGCAGCCAAGAAATCCCGACTAGCCTAGGGGAGACCCAGTACTTC.

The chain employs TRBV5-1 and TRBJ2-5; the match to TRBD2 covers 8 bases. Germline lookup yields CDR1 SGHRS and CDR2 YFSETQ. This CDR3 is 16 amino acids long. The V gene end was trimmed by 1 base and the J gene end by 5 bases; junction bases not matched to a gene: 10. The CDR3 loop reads CASSLSIGGAGETQYF. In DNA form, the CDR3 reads TGCGCCAGCAGCTTGAGCATCGGGGGGGCGGGGGAGACCCAGTACTTC.

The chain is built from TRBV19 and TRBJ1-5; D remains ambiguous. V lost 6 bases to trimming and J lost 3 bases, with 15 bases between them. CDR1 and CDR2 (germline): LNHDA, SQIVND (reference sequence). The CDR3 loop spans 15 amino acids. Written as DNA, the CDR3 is TGTGCCAGTAGCCCGTTTCGGGAGGACAATCAGCCCCAGCATTTT. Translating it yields CASSPFREDNQPQHF.

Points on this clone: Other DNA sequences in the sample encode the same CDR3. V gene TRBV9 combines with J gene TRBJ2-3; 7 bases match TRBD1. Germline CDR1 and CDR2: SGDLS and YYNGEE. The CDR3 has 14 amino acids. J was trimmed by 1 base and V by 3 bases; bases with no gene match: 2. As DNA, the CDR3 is TGTGCCAGCAGCGCCGACAGGGGCACAGATACGCAGTATTTT. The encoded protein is CASSADRGTDTQYF.

The DNA for the CDR3 is TGTGCCAGCAGTTTCGGACTAGCGGGAGGGCCGGTTGAGACCCAGTACTTC. This gives the protein CASSFGLAGGPVETQYF. The chain links TRBV28 to TRBJ2-5; TRBD2 matches at 15 bases. With V trimmed by 3 bases and J by 5 bases, 7 bases remained unmatched. Germline loops: CDR1 MDHEN, CDR2 SYDVKM. The CDR3 loop spans 17 amino acids. Filled out from reference TRBV28 and TRBJ2-5, the complete variable domain reads DVKVTQSSRYLVKRTGEKVFLECVQDMDHENMFWYRQDPGLGLRLIYFSYDVKMKEKGDIPEGYSVSREKKERFSLILESASTNQTSMYLCASSFGLAGGPVETQYFGPGTRLLVL.